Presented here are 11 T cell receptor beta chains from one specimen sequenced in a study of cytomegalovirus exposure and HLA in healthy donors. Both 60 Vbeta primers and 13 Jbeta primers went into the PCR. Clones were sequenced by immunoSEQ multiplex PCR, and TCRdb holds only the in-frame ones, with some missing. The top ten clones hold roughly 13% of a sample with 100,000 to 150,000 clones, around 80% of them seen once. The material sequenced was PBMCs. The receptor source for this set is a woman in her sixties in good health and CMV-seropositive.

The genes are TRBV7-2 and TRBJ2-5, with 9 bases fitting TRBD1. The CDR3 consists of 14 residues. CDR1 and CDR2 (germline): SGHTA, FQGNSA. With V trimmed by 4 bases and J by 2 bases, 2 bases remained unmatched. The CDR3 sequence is CASSWTGAQETQYF. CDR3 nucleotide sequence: TGTGCCAGCAGCTGGACAGGGGCTCAAGAGACCCAGTACTTC.

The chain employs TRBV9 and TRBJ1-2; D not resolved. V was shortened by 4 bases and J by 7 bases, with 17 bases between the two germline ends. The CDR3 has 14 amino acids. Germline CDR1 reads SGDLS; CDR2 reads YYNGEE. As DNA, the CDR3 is TGTGCCAGCAGCTTGGGGAGGGCAGTGGGTGGCTACACCTTC. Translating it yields CASSLGRAVGGYTF.

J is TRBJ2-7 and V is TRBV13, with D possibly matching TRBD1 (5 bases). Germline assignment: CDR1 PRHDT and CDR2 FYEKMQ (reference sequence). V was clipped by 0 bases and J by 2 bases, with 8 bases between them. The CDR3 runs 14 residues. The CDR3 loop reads CASSLGTGPYEQYF. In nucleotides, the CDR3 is TGTGCCAGCAGCTTAGGTACAGGCCCCTACGAGCAGTACTTC.

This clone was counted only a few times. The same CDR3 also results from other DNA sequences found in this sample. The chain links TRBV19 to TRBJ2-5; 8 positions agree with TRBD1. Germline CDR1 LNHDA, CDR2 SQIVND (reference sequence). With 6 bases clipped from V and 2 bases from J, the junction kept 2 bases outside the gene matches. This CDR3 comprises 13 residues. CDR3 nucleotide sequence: TGTGCCAGTAGGCGACAGGGGCAAGAGACCCAGTACTTC. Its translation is CASRRQGQETQYF.

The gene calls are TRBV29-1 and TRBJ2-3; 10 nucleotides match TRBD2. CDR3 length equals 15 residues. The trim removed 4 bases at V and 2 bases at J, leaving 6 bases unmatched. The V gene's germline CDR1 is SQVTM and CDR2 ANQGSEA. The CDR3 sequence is CSVARLAGDTDTQYF. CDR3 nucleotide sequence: TGCAGCGTTGCGAGGCTAGCGGGAGACACAGATACGCAGTATTTT.

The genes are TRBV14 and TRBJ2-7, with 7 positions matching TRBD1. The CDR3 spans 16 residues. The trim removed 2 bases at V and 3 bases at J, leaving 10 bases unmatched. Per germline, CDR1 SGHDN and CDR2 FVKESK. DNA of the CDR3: TGTGCCAGCAGCCAATTGGCGACAGGGTGGGGCTACGAGCAGTACTTC. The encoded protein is CASSQLATGWGYEQYF. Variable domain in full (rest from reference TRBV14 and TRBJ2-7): EAGVTQFPSHSVIEKGQTVTLRCDPISGHDNLYWYRRVMGKEIKFLLHFVKESKQDESGMPNNRFLAERTGGTYSTLKVQPAELEDSGVYFCASSQLATGWGYEQYFGPGTRLTVT.

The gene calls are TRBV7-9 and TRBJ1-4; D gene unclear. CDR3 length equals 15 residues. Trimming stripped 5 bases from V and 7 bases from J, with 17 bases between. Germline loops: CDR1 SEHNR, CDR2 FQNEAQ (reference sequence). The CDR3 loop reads CASSHSSKFGEKLFF. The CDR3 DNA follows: TGTGCCAGCAGCCACAGTAGTAAGTTTGGTGAAAAACTGTTTTTT.

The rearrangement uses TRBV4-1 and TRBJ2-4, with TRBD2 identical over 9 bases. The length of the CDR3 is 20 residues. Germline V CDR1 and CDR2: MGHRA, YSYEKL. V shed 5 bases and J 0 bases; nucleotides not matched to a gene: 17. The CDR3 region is CASSYTQGRLADLAKNIQYF. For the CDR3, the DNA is TGCGCCAGCAGCTACACTCAAGGTAGACTAGCGGACCTAGCCAAAAACATTCAGTACTTC.

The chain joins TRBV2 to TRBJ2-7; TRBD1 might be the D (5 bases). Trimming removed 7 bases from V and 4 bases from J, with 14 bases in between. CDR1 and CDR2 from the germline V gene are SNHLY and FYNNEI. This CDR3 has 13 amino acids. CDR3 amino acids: CASKRRAGYEQYF. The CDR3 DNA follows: TGTGCCAGCAAACGCAGGGCAGGATACGAGCAGTACTTC.

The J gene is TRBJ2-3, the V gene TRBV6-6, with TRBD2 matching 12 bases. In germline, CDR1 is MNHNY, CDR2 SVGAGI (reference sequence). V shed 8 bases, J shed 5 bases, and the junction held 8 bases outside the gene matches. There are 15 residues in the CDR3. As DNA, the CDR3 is TGTGCCAGCGGGCTAGCGGGAGGGCCAGGAGATACGCAGTATTTT. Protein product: CASGLAGGPGDTQYF.

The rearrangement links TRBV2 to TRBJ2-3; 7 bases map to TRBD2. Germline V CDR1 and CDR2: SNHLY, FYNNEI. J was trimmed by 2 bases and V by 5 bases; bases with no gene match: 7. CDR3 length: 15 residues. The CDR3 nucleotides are TGTGCCAGCAGTCCCAGCGGGGTCCCCACAGATACGCAGTATTTT. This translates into CASSPSGVPTDTQYF.